Sequencing of this TCR beta chain was carried out in a study of cytomegalovirus exposure and HLA in healthy donors. Germline CDR1 reads GTSNPN; CDR2 reads SVGIG (reference sequence). J was trimmed by 5 bases and V by 4 bases; bases with no gene match: 12. The CDR3 has 15 residues. Assay: immunoSEQ multiplex PCR; the TCRdb copy retains only in-frame clones and omits some. The sample shows about 74,000 clones, approximately 93% of them seen only once. The study, taken as a whole, reports: Over 150 TCR beta chains were listed as cytomegalovirus-associated. As confirmed in vitro, a few CMV-associated chains were specific for CMV antigens. Cytomegalovirus status, reportedly, was diagnosed with high specificity and sensitivity by the classifier. Most sequenced TCRs were rare (though some public TCRs occurred in many donors).

As to this clone: Its antigen is as yet unknown.

The source material was PBMCs. This clonotype originated in a young man in good health and CMV-seropositive. The rearrangement uses TRBV30 and TRBJ2-5; 8 bases line up with TRBD2. CDR3 region: CAWIAGSSNLETQYF. In nucleotides, the CDR3 is TGTGCCTGGATAGCGGGAAGCTCCAACCTGGAGACCCAGTACTTC.